Ten or more counts support the clone carrying this TCR beta chain. Its cognate antigen is unknown. Amplification from RNA transcripts yielded the TCR beta CDR3 regions. Investigators did first-round RT-PCR with HTBI primers, then second-round multiplex PCR. Each CDR3 protein gets one entry after TCRdb re-called the multiplex PCR reads with MiXCR. The table records about 400,000 distinct CDR3 sequences, under 25% of them present only once. The sample belongs to a study of Graves' ophthalmopathy and Graves' hyperthyroidism. Broader study findings: Discrimination between ophthalmopathy and stable hyperthyroidism by a 13-signature model showed 85% to 90% sensitivity and about 81% specificity.

As the starting material, approximately 10 ml of fresh peripheral blood yielded the PBMCs. This CDR3 is built from 12 residues. Germline CDR1 reads SEHNR; CDR2 reads FQNEAQ (reference sequence). The V and J ends lost 5 bases and 7 bases, in that order; junction bases with no gene match: 1. This clonotype was sampled from a young woman with stable Graves' hyperthyroidism. The V and J genes are TRBV7-9 and TRBJ2-5, with TRBD1 matching 10 bases. The specimen sequenced was peripheral blood. In DNA form, the CDR3 reads TGTGCCAGCAGCCGGGACAGGGGGACCCAGTACTTC. This encodes CASSRDRGTQYF.